This TCR beta chain came from a study of human T cells and chemical hapten exposure. Whole-study context: The study traced per-sample TCR yield variation mainly to small differences in pooled library volumes.

The V segment lost 1 base and the J segment 6 bases; nucleotides outside the gene matches: 10. Looked up from germline, CDR1 is SEHNR and CDR2 is FQNEAQ (reference sequence). The CDR3 extends over 17 amino acids. Time point denoted: patch test 1, 2 weeks after DPC sensitization. Treatment in this sample: therapeutic diphenylcyclopropenone sensitization with weekly scalp DPC. TCRdb analysed the RACE reads with MiXCR anew, one entry per CDR3 protein. The table records tens of thousands of distinct CDR3 sequences, 7.5% to 10% of them present only once. In its sample, this clonotype was seen many times. This sequence joins TRBV7-9 and TRBJ1-5, with 9 bases aligning to TRBD1. The clonotype comes from a woman between 40 and 50 years old with alopecia areata. Some clones in this sample may be carry-over from other donors' samples. Sequencing was performed on whole blood, taken in connection with sensitization to the hapten diphenylcyclopropenone (DPC). In DNA, the CDR3 is TGTGCCAGCAGCTTAGGGGACAGGGTAAAAGGCGGTCAGCCCCAGCATTTT. The encoded protein is CASSLGDRVKGGQPQHF.